This T cell receptor (beta chain) emerged from a study of esophageal squamous cell carcinoma under preoperative chemotherapy. General study findings and limits: Peripheral T cells migrating into the tumor appeared to partly supply post-treatment tumor-infiltrating lymphocytes. Peripheral T cells showed a significant TCR diversity increase after chemotherapy, unlike tumor-infiltrating lymphocytes.

As to this clonotype: Its specificity is unknown. The missing conserved phenylalanine or tryptophan at the end of this CDR3 makes a read error likely. The DNA is left out, because the CDR3 cannot be placed on it with certainty; the CDR3 is given as TCRdb lists it.

TCRdb reprocessed the PCR reads with MiXCR, giving one entry per CDR3 protein. This repertoire shows about 12,000 distinct CDR3 sequences, around half found once; its top ten account for over 15%. Germline CDR1 is LNHNV and CDR2 is YYDKDF (reference sequence). The CDR3 spans 19 amino acids, including both terminal residues. Time point indicated: before preoperative PTX-NDP chemotherapy. Paclitaxel-nedaplatin chemotherapy was given to patients ahead of their surgery. The specimen was taken from a patient given preoperative chemotherapy. The V call is TRBV15, the J call TRBJ2-3. This clonotype originated in a human donor with esophageal squamous cell carcinoma. The donor label of this sample is uncertain. The CDR3 loop is CATTWLLFVFLVETGFRHV.